Below, one T cell receptor (beta chain) is given with its context. Using immunoSEQ multiplex PCR, the repertoire was profiled, and TCRdb retains in-frame clones only, with some absent. The sample has approximately 87,000 clones, around 87% seen once; the top ten hold roughly 1.2%. The data stem from a study of control samples from healthy donors and cancer patients. Germline assignment: CDR1 SGHTA and CDR2 FQGTGA. With 6 bases removed from V and 9 bases from J, the gap between germline ends came to 12 bases. The CDR3 length is 13 residues. The receptor comes from a woman aged 45 to 65 in good health. The chain links TRBV7-3 to TRBJ1-6; D gene unclear. What was sequenced was blood. The CDR3: CASSWDVSSPLHF. The CDR3 DNA follows: TGTGCCAGCAGTTGGGATGTGAGTTCACCCCTCCACTTT.